A selection of T cell receptor beta chains follows, all from one sample in a study of TIL therapy for anti-PD-1-resistant metastatic lung cancer. Using immunoSEQ multiplex PCR, the repertoire was profiled, and TCRdb retains in-frame clones only, with some absent. The data show tens of thousands of clones, with under 75% seen just once and about 6.3% held by the top ten. Material: blood, obtained at baseline. These receptors were obtained from a person between 25 and 79 years old with non-small cell lung cancer. The CDR3 runs from the conserved cysteine through the conserved F or W. D genes are given only for firm matches. Where a row states a size, it is once, few, many or the class of an expanded clone; other rows omit it.

>.|TRBV10-3|TRBJ1-5|.
TGTGCCATCAGTGATTCGACAGGTGGAATTCAGCCCCAGCATTTT
CAISDSTGGIQPQHF
>few|TRBV19|TRBJ2-7|.
TGTGCCAGTAGTTCGCCCCGGGAGCAGTACTTC
CASSSPREQYF
>once|TRBV19|TRBJ1-5|.
TGTGCCAGTAGTATTAAGGGAAGTCAGCCCCAGCATTTT
CASSIKGSQPQHF
>.|TRBV5-1|TRBJ2-3|.
TGCGCCAGCAGCTTGGCGGGCCCTAGCACAGATACGCAGTATTTT
CASSLAGPSTDTQYF
>.|TRBV4-1|TRBJ1-4|.
TGCGCCAGCAGCCACACCTACAGTGCAACTAATGAAAAACTGTTTTTT
CASSHTYSATNEKLFF
>.|TRBV19|TRBJ2-5|TRBD2
TGTGCCAGTAGGGGAGCGGGAGGGGAGACCCAGTACTTC
CASRGAGGETQYF
>.|TRBV29-1|TRBJ2-2|TRBD1
TGCAGCGTTGAGAAGACAGGGGCGAACACCGGGGAGCTGTTTTTT
CSVEKTGANTGELFF
>.|TRBV6-5|TRBJ2-7|TRBD1
TGTGCCAGCAGTTACGAGGGACAGGGGAGCGAGCAGTACTTC
CASSYEGQGSEQYF
>.|TRBV30|TRBJ2-5|.
TGTGCCTGGAGCTTGCAAGAGACCCAGTACTTC
CAWSLQETQYF
>once|TRBV4-1|TRBJ2-1|.
TGCGCCAGCAGCCAAGTAGGACTATCCGGATCGGAGCAGTTCTTC
CASSQVGLSGSEQFF
>.|TRBV19|TRBJ2-7|TRBD1
TGTGCCAGTAGTATAGGGACAGGGGACGAGCAGTACTTC
CASSIGTGDEQYF
>.|TRBV7-9|TRBJ2-5|TRBD1
TGTGCCAGCAGTCTAGTACGGGACAGGGGACAAGAGACCCAGTACTTC
CASSLVRDRGQETQYF
>.|TRBV4-1|TRBJ1-4|.
TGCGCCAGCAGCCAAGAAGCTAATAATGAAAAACTGTTTTTT
CASSQEANNEKLFF
>few|TRBV5-1|TRBJ1-2|TRBD1
TGCGCCAGCAGCACGGGACAGGTCGACTATGGCTACACCTTC
CASSTGQVDYGYTF
>.|TRBV6-6|TRBJ2-5|.
TGTGCCAGCAGGAGGAGGGAGACAGAGACCCAGTACTTC
CASRRRETETQYF
>once|TRBV5-1|TRBJ2-1|TRBD2
TGCGCCAGCAGCTTTAGCGGGAGCTCCTACAATGAGCAGTTCTTC
CASSFSGSSYNEQFF
>.|TRBV19|TRBJ2-7|TRBD1
TGTGCCAGTAGCCCGGGACAGGCCTTCATCGAGCAGTACTTC
CASSPGQAFIEQYF
>few|TRBV27|TRBJ1-2|TRBD1
TGTGCCAGCAGTTCGGACAGGATGGGATACTATGGCTACACCTTC
CASSSDRMGYYGYTF
>.|TRBV4-1|TRBJ2-7|TRBD2
TGCGCCAGCAGCCAAATAGCGGGACCCTACGAGCAGTACTTC
CASSQIAGPYEQYF
>few|TRBV7-9|TRBJ1-1|TRBD1
TGTGCCAGCAGCTTAGGCAGGGGGGGCACTGAAGCTTTCTTT
CASSLGRGGTEAFF